The 2 T cell receptor beta chains presented below share a single source sample, sequenced in a study of blood T cells in healthy people across ages. Combining a sample-barcoded 5' primer with a J-beta primer mix, a second PCR ran for roughly 6 to 11 cycles. TCRdb analysed the 5' RACE reads with MiXCR anew, one entry per CDR3 protein. The sample carries some 1,800,000 distinct CDR3 sequences, 39% recorded once. Sequenced: blood. The receptors here all came from a human donor in good health.

This chain connects TRBV25-1 to TRBJ2-1; tentatively, D is TRBD2 (6 bases). CDR1 and CDR2 (germline): MGHDK, SYGVNS. This CDR3 region has 14 residues. Trimming took 1 base from V and 7 from J, leaving 11 bases between them. The CDR3 spells CASSESGDLNEQFF. The CDR3 nucleotides are TGTGCCAGCAGTGAATCGGGGGACCTAAATGAGCAGTTCTTC.

This clonotype was picked up a small number of times. V and J are TRBV20-1 and TRBJ2-5; no definite D call. The J call is doubtful: the DNA matches TRBJ2-7 better. CDR1 DFQATT and CDR2 SNEGSKA come from the germline V gene (reference sequence). This CDR3 spans 14 amino acids. CDR3 residues: CSASGLVGLHEQYF. The DNA for the CDR3 is TGCAGTGCTAGTGGGCTAGTGGGATTGCACGAGCAGTACTTC.